The clone carrying this T cell receptor beta chain was recorded a few times. No antigen is known for it. Mismatch with germline at one junction end may stem from a read error. The CDR3 covers 16 residues. Germline CDR1 is SSHAT and CDR2 is FNYEAQ (reference sequence). This entry belongs to a study of cytomegalovirus exposure and HLA in healthy donors. The PCR had 60 Vbeta and 13 Jbeta primers. Generated by immunoSEQ multiplex PCR, the TCRdb table keeps only in-frame clones and is missing some. The sample gives about 160,000 clones, approximately 70% of which show up once; about 7% is in the top ten. The study's findings and limits: Most of the TCR beta V segments (in an earlier analysis) were productive either about 87% or about 30% of the time.

The gene calls are TRBV7-7 and TRBJ2-1, with 15 positions matching TRBD2. Sequenced: PBMCs. The clonotype originates from a man aged 40-55 years in good health and CMV-seropositive. The CDR3 sequence is CASSRGLAGGDNEQFF. In nucleotides, the CDR3 is TGTGCTAGCAGCCGGGGACTAGCGGGGGGAGACAATGAGCAGTTCTTC.